Below are 22 T cell receptor beta chains sequenced from a single sample in a study of T-cell memory formation after mild COVID-19. TCRdb re-called the 5' RACE reads through MiXCR, storing one row per CDR3 protein. The table has 300,000 to 350,000 distinct CDR3 sequences, roughly 13% seen once. Sequencing was performed on PBMCs or a T cell subset sorted from them (not recorded which). Receptors were obtained from a man between 18 and 29 years old who had mild COVID-19 (a few samples of this study predate the infection). Cell type and time point are not known.

The rearrangement uses TRBV10-2 and TRBJ2-5; 12 nucleotides match TRBD2. This CDR3 has 17 amino acids. V dropped 6 bases and J dropped 5; count of bases not matched to a gene: 13. The V gene's germline CDR1 is WSHSY and CDR2 SAAADI. CDR3 in DNA: TGCGCCAGCAGCCACCCGTCGACTAGCGGGGGTCGGGAGACCCAGTACTTC. Residues: CASSHPSTSGGRETQYF.

The table lists this clonotype with many counts. This chain uses TRBV7-9 with TRBJ1-6; D remains ambiguous. Trimming took off 3 bases at V and 8 bases at J, with 8 bases between the two ends. This CDR3 contains 13 residues. From germline, CDR1 is SEHNR and CDR2 FQNEAQ (reference sequence). CDR3 DNA: TGTGCCAGCAGCTTGGACGGGGATTCACCCCTCCACTTT. This sequence encodes CASSLDGDSPLHF. The variable domain in full, completed from reference TRBV7-9 and TRBJ1-6, reads DTGVSQNPRHKITKRGQNVTFRCDPISEHNRLYWYRQTLGQGPEFLTYFQNEAQLEKSRLLSDRFSAERPKGSFSTLEIQRTEQGDSAMYLCASSLDGDSPLHFGNGTRLTVT.

The V gene is TRBV3-1, the J gene TRBJ2-2; 10 nucleotides line up with TRBD2. Germline V CDR1 and CDR2: LGHDT, YNNKEL (reference sequence). V trimming: 1 base; J trimming: 4 bases; junction bases outside the gene matches: 3. The CDR3 is made up of 16 amino acids. The CDR3 region is CASSQGLAGVTGELFF. Here the CDR3 DNA reads TGTGCCAGCAGCCAAGGGCTAGCGGGGGTCACCGGGGAGCTGTTTTTT. Using reference TRBV3-1 and TRBJ2-2 for the parts outside the CDR3, the full variable domain is DTAVSQTPKYLVTQMGNDKSIKCEQNLGHDTMYWYKQDSKKFLKIMFSYNNKELIINETVPNRFSPKSPDKAHLNLHINSLELGDSAVYFCASSQGLAGVTGELFFGEGSRLTVL.

This clonotype has only a few counts. V and J are TRBV7-9 and TRBJ1-1; D not resolved. This CDR3 contains 12 residues. CDR1 is SEHNR, CDR2 FQNEAQ, per germline (reference sequence). V lost 5 bases to trimming and J lost 7 bases, with 11 bases between them. CDR3 nucleotide sequence: TGTGCCAGCAGCCTCGACCGCATTGAAGCTTTCTTT. Translation: CASSLDRIEAFF. Looking up the rest from reference TRBV7-9 and TRBJ1-1 gives the full variable domain: DTGVSQNPRHKITKRGQNVTFRCDPISEHNRLYWYRQTLGQGPEFLTYFQNEAQLEKSRLLSDRFSAERPKGSFSTLEIQRTEQGDSAMYLCASSLDRIEAFFGQGTRLTVV.

The rearrangement joins TRBV7-2 to TRBJ2-5; TRBD1 agrees at 11 bases. The germline V gene encodes CDR1 SGHTA and CDR2 FQGNSA. This CDR3 spans 15 amino acids. V gave up 3 bases and J gave up 6 bases; unmatched junction bases: 6. The CDR3 DNA reads as TGTGCCAGCAGCTTCGGACAGGGGGCTATGAAGACCCAGTACTTC. Translating gives CASSFGQGAMKTQYF.

This clonotype was picked up a small number of times. J is TRBJ2-7 and V is TRBV21-1; the D call in the table, TRBD1, was not verified against the DNA. TRBV21-1 is a pseudogene segment. CDR3 size: 16 residues. The CDR3 sequence is CASSKGLKDNGREQYV. As DNA, the CDR3 is TGTGCCAGCAGCAAAGGCTTAAAGGACAACGGGCGCGAGCAGTACGTC.

CDR3 residues: CASSPSGHRDNDNSPLHF. The CDR3 DNA follows: TGTGCCAGCAGCCCATCGGGACACCGAGATAATGATAATTCACCCCTCCACTTT. This chain uses TRBV5-4 with TRBJ1-6, with D possibly being TRBD1 (6 bases). Germline V gene data show CDR1 as SGHNT and CDR2 as YYREEE (reference sequence). The CDR3 length is 18 residues. The ends were cut back, 4 bases at V and 5 bases at J, with 22 bases in the middle.

At least ten counts were recorded for this clonotype. V is TRBV7-2 and J is TRBJ2-1, with D perhaps TRBD2 (5 bases). CDR3 length: 13 residues. Germline loops: CDR1 SGHTA, CDR2 FQGNSA. The V end was cut by 3 bases, the J end by 9 bases, with 12 bases between. The CDR3 region is CASSFTRDGEQFF. CDR3 nucleotide sequence: TGTGCCAGCAGCTTCACTAGGGATGGTGAGCAGTTCTTC.

This clonotype turned up a few times. The V gene is TRBV24-1, the J gene TRBJ1-5; D perhaps matches TRBD1 (6 bases). This CDR3 region has 14 residues. Germline loops: CDR1 KGHDR, CDR2 SFDVKD. Between the trimmed V and J ends, which lost 4 bases and 3 bases, there was a span of 9 bases. The CDR3, as DNA: TGTGCCACCAGTGACCAGGGGTTCAATCAGCCCCAGCATTTT. Translated: CATSDQGFNQPQHF.

Only a few counts were recorded for this clonotype. The chain links TRBV12-3 or TRBV12-4 to TRBJ1-4; tentative D call: TRBD1 (6 bases). V shed 4 bases and J shed 8 bases, with 11 bases lying between them. The CDR3 sequence is 13 residues long. In DNA, the CDR3 is TGTGCCAGCAGTTGGGGGCTTGGGGAAAAACTGTTTTTT. Translated, it gives CASSWGLGEKLFF.

The gene calls are TRBV20-1 and TRBJ1-5, with a possible D match to TRBD1 (6 bases). The CDR3 is 15 residues long. V lost 2 bases and J lost 0, with 11 bases in between. The germline V gene encodes CDR1 DFQATT and CDR2 SNEGSKA (reference sequence). Here the CDR3 reads CSARRQANSNQPQHF. For the CDR3, the DNA is TGCAGTGCTAGAAGACAGGCGAATAGCAATCAGCCCCAGCATTTT.

This clonotype was found a few times. The V and J genes are TRBV12-3 or TRBV12-4 and TRBJ2-3; D is perhaps TRBD2 (5 bases). V shed 3 bases and J shed 1 base, with 14 bases lying between them. CDR3 length equals 16 residues. The CDR3 sequence is CASSFSWEMGTDTQYF. The CDR3 DNA follows: TGTGCCAGCAGTTTCAGTTGGGAGATGGGCACAGATACGCAGTATTTT.

This clonotype has a count of ten or more. The chain joins TRBV10-3 to TRBJ1-1; weak D call: TRBD1 (5 bases). The CDR3 length is 15 residues. The V gene's germline CDR1 is ENHRY and CDR2 SYGVKD. Trimming cost V 10 bases and J 1 base, with 19 bases left between them. CDR3 loop: CATLSQGSRNTEAFF. CDR3 sequence (DNA): TGTGCCACCCTCTCCCAGGGATCGAGGAACACTGAAGCTTTCTTT.

J is TRBJ1-1 and V is TRBV20-1; possible D gene TRBD1, 5 bases. Germline CDR1 DFQATT, CDR2 SNEGSKA (reference sequence). Trimming removed 4 bases at V and 0 bases at J, with 6 bases between. This CDR3 is built from 12 residues. CDR3 sequence reads: CSATGLNTEAFF. CDR3 in DNA: TGCAGTGCTACGGGACTGAACACTGAAGCTTTCTTT.

The CDR3 region has the DNA TGTGCCAGCAGTTTTCTAGCTTTCTTT. Its translation: CASSFLAFF. J is TRBJ1-1 and V is TRBV12-3 or TRBV12-4; D unclear. This CDR3 contains 9 residues. Trimming removed 3 bases from V and 10 bases from J, with 3 bases in between.

This clonotype was counted a few times. V usage is TRBV7-8 and J usage is TRBJ2-5; no clear D gene. This CDR3 is built from 14 residues. V was pared by 1 base and J by 5 bases, with 11 bases between. The germline V gene has CDR1 SGHVS and CDR2 FQNEAQ. CDR3 DNA sequence: TGTGCCAGCAGCTTAGGAAACAGCCAGGAGACCCAGTACTTC. The encoded protein is CASSLGNSQETQYF.

This clonotype was found a few times. Here the CDR3 reads CASRASGGLPYEQYF. The CDR3 bases are TGTGCCAGCAGAGCTAGCGGGGGCCTACCCTACGAGCAGTACTTC. The chain couples TRBV6-2 or TRBV6-3 to TRBJ2-7, with TRBD2 matching 10 bases. The germline V gene has CDR1 MNHEY and CDR2 SVGEGT. Losses at the gene ends were 6 bases for V and 2 bases for J; bases not matched to a gene: 7. The CDR3 consists of 15 residues.

This clonotype was seen only a few times. This chain connects TRBV7-9 to TRBJ2-7, with D unresolved. This CDR3 is 14 amino acids long. CDR1 is SEHNR and CDR2 is FQNEAQ in the germline V gene (reference sequence). V lost 4 bases, J lost 4 bases, and 14 bases lay in between. The CDR3 bases are TGTGCCAGCAGCTACCGGACCCTAGGGTACGAGCAGTACTTC. Its translation is CASSYRTLGYEQYF. The whole variable domain, remainder taken from reference TRBV7-9 and TRBJ2-7, is DTGVSQNPRHKITKRGQNVTFRCDPISEHNRLYWYRQTLGQGPEFLTYFQNEAQLEKSRLLSDRFSAERPKGSFSTLEIQRTEQGDSAMYLCASSYRTLGYEQYFGPGTRLTVT.

This clonotype has only a few counts. The chain joins TRBV25-1 to TRBJ1-4, with a tentative D call TRBD1 (5 bases). Germline V gene data show CDR1 as MGHDK and CDR2 as SYGVNS. With 6 bases removed from V and 0 bases from J, the gap between germline ends came to 8 bases. CDR3 length: 14 residues. The CDR3 reads CASSATATNEKLFF. DNA of the CDR3: TGTGCCAGCAGCGCGACAGCAACTAATGAAAAACTGTTTTTT. The full variable domain, rest sourced from reference TRBV25-1 and TRBJ1-4, is EADIYQTPRYLVIGTGKKITLECSQTMGHDKMYWYQQDPGMELHLIHYSYGVNSTEKGDLSSESTVSRIRTEHFPLTLESARPSHTSQYLCASSATATNEKLFFGSGTQLSVL.

This clonotype was seen at least ten times. The J gene is TRBJ2-1, the V gene TRBV5-1; 8 bases are a match to TRBD2. The germline V gene has CDR1 SGHRS and CDR2 YFSETQ. With 4 bases clipped from V and 5 bases from J, the junction kept 11 bases outside the gene matches. The CDR3 covers 16 residues. The CDR3 here is CASSVNRGGSNNEQFF. DNA for the CDR3: TGCGCCAGCAGCGTTAACCGGGGGGGAAGCAACAATGAGCAGTTCTTC.

This clonotype turned up a few times. This rearrangement joins TRBV6-5 to TRBJ2-2, with D hard to call. The CDR3 is made up of 15 amino acids. CDR1 and CDR2 from the germline V gene are MNHEY and SVGAGI. V lost 4 bases and J 7 bases, leaving 16 bases between the germline ends. The CDR3 DNA is TGTGCCAGCAGTTCCGAGATTTCAGGTGGCGGGGAGCTGTTTTTT. Its translation: CASSSEISGGGELFF.

For this clonotype: This could be a read error, since a much larger clone is one nucleotide away. The J gene is TRBJ1-6, the V gene TRBV5-5; D is unclear. This CDR3 is built from 11 residues. Trimming took off 5 bases at V and 7 bases at J, with 4 bases between the two ends. Germline CDR1 reads SGHKS; CDR2 reads YYEKEE (reference sequence). The CDR3: CASSFNSPLHF. CDR3 sequence (DNA): TGTGCCAGCAGTTTCAATTCACCCCTCCACTTT.